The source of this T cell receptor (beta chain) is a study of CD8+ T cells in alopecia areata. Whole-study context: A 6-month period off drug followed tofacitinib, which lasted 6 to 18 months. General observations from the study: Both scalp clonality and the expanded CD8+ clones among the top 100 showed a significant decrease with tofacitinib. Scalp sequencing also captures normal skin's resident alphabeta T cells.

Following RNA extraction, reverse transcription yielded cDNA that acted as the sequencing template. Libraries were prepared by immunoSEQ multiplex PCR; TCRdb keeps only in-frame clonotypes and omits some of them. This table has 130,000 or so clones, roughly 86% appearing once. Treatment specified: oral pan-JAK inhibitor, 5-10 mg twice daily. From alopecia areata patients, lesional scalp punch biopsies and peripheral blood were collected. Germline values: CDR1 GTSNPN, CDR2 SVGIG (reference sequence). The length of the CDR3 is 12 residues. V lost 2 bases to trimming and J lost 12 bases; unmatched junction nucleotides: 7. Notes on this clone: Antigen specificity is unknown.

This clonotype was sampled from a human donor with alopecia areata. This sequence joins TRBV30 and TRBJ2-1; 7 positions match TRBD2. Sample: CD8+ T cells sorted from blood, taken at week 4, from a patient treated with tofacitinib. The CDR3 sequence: CAWSISGGPQFF. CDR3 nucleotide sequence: TGTGCCTGGAGTATATCGGGAGGCCCGCAGTTCTTC.